The TCR beta chain under discussion was sequenced for a study of blood T cell repertoires in COVID-19. Background on the study: The analysed material was cDNA or gDNA that came from T cells, B-cell-depleted T cells, or PBMCs.

Using immunoSEQ multiplex PCR, the repertoire was profiled, and TCRdb retains in-frame clones only, with some absent. The data contain about 370,000 clones, approximately 89% of them singletons. Germline V gene data show CDR1 as SGHRS and CDR2 as YFSETQ. With 0 bases clipped from V and 6 bases from J, the junction kept 5 bases outside the gene matches. The CDR3 is 15 residues long. Researchers sorted participants into cohorts using their self-reported clinical history. Recovered status in Cohort 3 required two negative PCRs, clearance, or symptom resolution. The rearrangement uses TRBV5-1 and TRBJ2-1; 8 bases fit TRBD1. Sequencing was performed on PBMCs or T cells enriched from blood (not recorded which). This sequence was found in a woman between 25 and 40 years old who had recovered from COVID-19. Here the CDR3 DNA reads TGCGCCAGCAGCTTGGGGACAGGGAGAGTCAATGAGCAGTTCTTC. Translation gives CASSLGTGRVNEQFF.